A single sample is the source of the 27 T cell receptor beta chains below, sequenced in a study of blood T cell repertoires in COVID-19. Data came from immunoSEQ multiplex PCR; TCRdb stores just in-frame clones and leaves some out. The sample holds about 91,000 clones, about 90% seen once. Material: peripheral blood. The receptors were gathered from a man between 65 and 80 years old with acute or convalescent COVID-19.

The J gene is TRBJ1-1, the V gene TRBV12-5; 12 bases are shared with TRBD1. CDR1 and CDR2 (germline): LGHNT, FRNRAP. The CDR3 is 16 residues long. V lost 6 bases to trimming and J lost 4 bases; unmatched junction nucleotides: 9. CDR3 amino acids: CASGWDRGRRSTEAFF. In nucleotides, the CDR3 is TGTGCTAGTGGCTGGGACAGGGGGCGTCGGAGCACTGAAGCTTTCTTT.

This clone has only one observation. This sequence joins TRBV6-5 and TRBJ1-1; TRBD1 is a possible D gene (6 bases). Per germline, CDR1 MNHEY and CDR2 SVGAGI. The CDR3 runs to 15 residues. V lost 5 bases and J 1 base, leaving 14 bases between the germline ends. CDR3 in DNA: TGTGCCAGCAGTCCAAAGACAGGCGGGAACACTGAAGCTTTCTTT. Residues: CASSPKTGGNTEAFF.

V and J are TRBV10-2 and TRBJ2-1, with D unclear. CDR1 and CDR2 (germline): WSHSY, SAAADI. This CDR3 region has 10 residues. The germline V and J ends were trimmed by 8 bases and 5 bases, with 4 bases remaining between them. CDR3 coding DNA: TGCGCCAGCGCTAACAATGAGCAGTTCTTC. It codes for CASANNEQFF.

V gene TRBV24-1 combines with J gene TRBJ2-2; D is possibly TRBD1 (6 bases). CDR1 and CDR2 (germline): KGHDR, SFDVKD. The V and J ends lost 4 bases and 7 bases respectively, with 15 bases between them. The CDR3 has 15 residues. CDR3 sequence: CATSDPRQVNGELFF. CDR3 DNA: TGTGCCACCAGTGACCCTAGACAGGTTAACGGGGAGCTGTTTTTT.

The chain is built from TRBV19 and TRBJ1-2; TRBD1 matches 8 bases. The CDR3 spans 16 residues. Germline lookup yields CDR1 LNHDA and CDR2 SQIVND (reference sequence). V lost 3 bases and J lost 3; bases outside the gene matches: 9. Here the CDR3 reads CASSIWAGGEDYGYTF. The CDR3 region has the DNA TGTGCCAGTAGTATCTGGGCAGGGGGCGAGGACTATGGCTACACCTTC.

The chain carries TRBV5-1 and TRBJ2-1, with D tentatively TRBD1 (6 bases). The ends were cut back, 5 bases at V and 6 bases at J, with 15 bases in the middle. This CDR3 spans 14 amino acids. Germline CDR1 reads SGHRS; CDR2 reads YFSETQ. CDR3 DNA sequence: TGCGCCAGCAGTCAGGGGCTAGAGGTCAATGAGCAGTTCTTC. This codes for CASSQGLEVNEQFF.

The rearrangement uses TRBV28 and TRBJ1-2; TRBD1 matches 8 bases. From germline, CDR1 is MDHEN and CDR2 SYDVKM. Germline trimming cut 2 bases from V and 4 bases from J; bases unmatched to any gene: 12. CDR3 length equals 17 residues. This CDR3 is CASSLTPGGLQGYGYTF. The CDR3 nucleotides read TGTGCCAGCAGTTTAACGCCAGGGGGCCTCCAGGGCTATGGCTACACCTTC.

CDR3 coding DNA: TGTGCCAGCCAAACAGGAACCTCTGGAAACACCATATATTTT. Amino acid sequence: CASQTGTSGNTIYF. The rearrangement uses TRBV19 and TRBJ1-3, with D maybe TRBD1 (5 bases). The CDR3 is 14 residues long. Germline V gene sequence: CDR1 LNHDA, CDR2 SQIVND (reference sequence). Trimming shortened V by 9 bases and J by 0 bases, and 12 bases separated the two germline ends.

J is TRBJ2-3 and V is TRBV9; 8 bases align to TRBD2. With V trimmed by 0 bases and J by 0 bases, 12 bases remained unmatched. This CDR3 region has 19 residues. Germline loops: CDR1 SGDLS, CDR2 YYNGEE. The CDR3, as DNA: TGTGCCAGCAGCGTAGGGGCGCGGACTAGCCTGTCGAGCACAGATACGCAGTATTTT. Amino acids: CASSVGARTSLSSTDTQYF.

The CDR3 loop reads CASSYRGTNYGYTF. The DNA of the CDR3 is TGTGCCAGCAGCTACAGGGGGACTAACTATGGCTACACCTTC. The chain joins TRBV5-5 to TRBJ1-2; 8 bases are a match to TRBD1. This CDR3 is built from 14 residues. The trim removed 3 bases at V and 0 bases at J, leaving 1 base unmatched. Germline CDR1 and CDR2: SGHKS and YYEKEE (reference sequence).

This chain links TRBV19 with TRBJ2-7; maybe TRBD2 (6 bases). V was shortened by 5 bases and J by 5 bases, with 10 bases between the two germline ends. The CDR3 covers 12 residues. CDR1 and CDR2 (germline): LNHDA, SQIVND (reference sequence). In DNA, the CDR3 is TGTGCCAGTAGTGACCGACTAGACGAGCAGTACTTC. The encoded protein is CASSDRLDEQYF.

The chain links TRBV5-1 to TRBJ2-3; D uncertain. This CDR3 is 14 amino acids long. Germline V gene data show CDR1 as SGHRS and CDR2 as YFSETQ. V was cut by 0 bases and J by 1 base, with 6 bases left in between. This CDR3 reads CASSLVAGTDTQYF. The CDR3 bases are TGCGCCAGCAGCTTGGTGGCAGGCACAGATACGCAGTATTTT.

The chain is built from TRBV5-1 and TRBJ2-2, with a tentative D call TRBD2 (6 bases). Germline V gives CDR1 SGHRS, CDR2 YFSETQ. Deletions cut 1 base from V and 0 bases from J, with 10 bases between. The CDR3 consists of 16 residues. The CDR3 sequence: CASSLQGGPNTGELFF. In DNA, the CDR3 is TGCGCCAGCAGCTTGCAAGGAGGGCCGAACACCGGGGAGCTGTTTTTT.

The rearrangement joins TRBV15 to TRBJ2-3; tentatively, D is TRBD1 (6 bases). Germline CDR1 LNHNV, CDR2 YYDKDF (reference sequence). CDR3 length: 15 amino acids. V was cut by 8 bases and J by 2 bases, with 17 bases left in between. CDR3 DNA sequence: TGTGCCACCGGGACCAGGGGAGACCCCACAGATACGCAGTATTTT. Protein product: CATGTRGDPTDTQYF.

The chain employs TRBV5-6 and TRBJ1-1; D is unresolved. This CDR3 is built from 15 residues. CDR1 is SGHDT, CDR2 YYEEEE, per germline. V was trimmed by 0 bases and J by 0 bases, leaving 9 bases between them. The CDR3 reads CASSLAVYLNTEAFF. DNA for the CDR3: TGTGCCAGCAGCTTGGCCGTATACTTGAACACTGAAGCTTTCTTT.

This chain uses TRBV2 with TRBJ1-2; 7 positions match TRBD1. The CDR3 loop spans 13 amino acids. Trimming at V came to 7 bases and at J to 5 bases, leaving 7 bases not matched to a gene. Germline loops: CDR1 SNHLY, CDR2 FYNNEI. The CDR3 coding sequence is TGTGCCAGCAACAACGACAGGGCTTATGGCTACACCTTC. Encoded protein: CASNNDRAYGYTF.

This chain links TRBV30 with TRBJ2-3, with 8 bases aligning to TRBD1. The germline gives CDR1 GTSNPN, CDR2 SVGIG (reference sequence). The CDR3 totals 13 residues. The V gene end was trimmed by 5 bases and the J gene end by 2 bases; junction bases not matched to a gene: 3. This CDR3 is CAWDRGITDTQYF. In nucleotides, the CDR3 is TGTGCCTGGGACAGGGGTATCACAGATACGCAGTATTTT. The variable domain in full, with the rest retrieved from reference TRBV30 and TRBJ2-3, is SQTIHQWPATLVQPVGSPLSLECTVEGTSNPNLYWYRQAAGRGLQLLFYSVGIGQISSEVPQNLSASRPQDRQFILSSKKLLLSDSGFYLCAWDRGITDTQYFGPGTRLTVL.

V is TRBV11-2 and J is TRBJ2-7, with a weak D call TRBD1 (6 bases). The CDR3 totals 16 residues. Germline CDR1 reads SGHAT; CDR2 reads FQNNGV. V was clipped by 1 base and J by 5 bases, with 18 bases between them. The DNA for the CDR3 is TGTGCCAGCAGCTTAGGGGGGCTTTCCCCCGGACACGAGCAGTACTTC. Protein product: CASSLGGLSPGHEQYF.

The CDR3 DNA follows: TGTGCCAGCAGCCCATCGGGCGGGGGGCCTGGTTTTGCTAACTATGGCTACACCTTC. Protein: CASSPSGGGPGFANYGYTF. This chain joins TRBV9 and TRBJ1-2; D might be TRBD1 (6 bases). Germline CDR1 and CDR2: SGDLS and YYNGEE. Trimming left V 4 bases short and J 0 bases short, with 25 bases between. The CDR3 runs to 19 residues.

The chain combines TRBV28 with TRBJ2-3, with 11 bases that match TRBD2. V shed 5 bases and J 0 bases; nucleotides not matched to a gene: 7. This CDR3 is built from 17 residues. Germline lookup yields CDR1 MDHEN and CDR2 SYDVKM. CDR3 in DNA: TGTGCCAGCAGTCCGATCGGGACTAGCGGTAGCACAGATACGCAGTATTTT. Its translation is CASSPIGTSGSTDTQYF.

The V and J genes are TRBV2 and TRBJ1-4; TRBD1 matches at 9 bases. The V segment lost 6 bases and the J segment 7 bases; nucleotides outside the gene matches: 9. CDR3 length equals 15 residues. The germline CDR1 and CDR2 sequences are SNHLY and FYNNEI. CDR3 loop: CASRSEGQGGEKLFF. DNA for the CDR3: TGTGCCAGCAGGTCCGAGGGACAGGGTGGTGAAAAACTGTTTTTT.

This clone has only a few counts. The CDR3 loop is CASREDFPTFPLHF. The CDR3 region has the DNA TGTGCCAGTAGGGAGGATTTCCCGACTTTCCCCCTCCACTTT. This chain links TRBV19 with TRBJ1-6; no firm D call. This CDR3 comprises 14 residues. The V gene's germline CDR1 is LNHDA and CDR2 SQIVND (reference sequence). The V gene lost 6 bases and the J gene lost 13 bases, with 19 bases spanning the gap. The variable domain in full, completed from reference TRBV19 and TRBJ1-6, reads DGGITQSPKYLFRKEGQNVTLSCEQNLNHDAMYWYRQDPGQGLRLIYYSQIVNDFQKGDIAEGYSVSREKKESFPLTVTSAQKNPTAFYLCASREDFPTFPLHFGNGTRLTVT.

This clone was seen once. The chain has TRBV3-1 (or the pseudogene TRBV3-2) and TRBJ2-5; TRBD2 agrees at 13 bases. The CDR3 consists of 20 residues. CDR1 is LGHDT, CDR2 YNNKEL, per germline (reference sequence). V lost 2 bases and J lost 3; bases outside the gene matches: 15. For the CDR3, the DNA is TGTGCCAGCAGCCAATTTGGACTAGCGGGGGACAACAAAATGGAAGAGACCCAGTACTTC. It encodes CASSQFGLAGDNKMEETQYF.

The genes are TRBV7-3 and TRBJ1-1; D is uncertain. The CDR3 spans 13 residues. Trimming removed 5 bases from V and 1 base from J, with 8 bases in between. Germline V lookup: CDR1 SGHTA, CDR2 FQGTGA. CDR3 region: CASSPSGNTEAFF. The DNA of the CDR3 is TGTGCCAGCAGCCCGTCAGGGAACACTGAAGCTTTCTTT.

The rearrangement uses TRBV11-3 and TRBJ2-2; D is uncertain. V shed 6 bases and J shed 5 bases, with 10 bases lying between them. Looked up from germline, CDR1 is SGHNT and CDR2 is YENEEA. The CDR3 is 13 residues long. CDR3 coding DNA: TGTGCCAGCAGTTTGGCCGTGACCGGGGAGCTGTTTTTT. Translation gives CASSLAVTGELFF.

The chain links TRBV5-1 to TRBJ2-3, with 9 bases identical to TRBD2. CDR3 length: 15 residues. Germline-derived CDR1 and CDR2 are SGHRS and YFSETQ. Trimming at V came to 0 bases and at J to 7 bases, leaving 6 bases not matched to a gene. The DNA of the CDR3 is TGCGCCAGCAGCTTGGACGCGGGGGGGCGAAATACGCAGTATTTT. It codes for CASSLDAGGRNTQYF. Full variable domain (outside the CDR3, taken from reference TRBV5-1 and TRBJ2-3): KAGVTQTPRYLIKTRGQQVTLSCSPISGHRSVSWYQQTPGQGLQFLFEYFSETQRNKGNFPGRFSGRQFSNSRSEMNVSTLELGDSALYLCASSLDAGGRNTQYFGPGTRLTVL.

CDR3 nucleotide sequence: TGTGCCAGTAGTCCCTTTACTACAGGGGGCACCTATGGCTACACCTTC. Residues: CASSPFTTGGTYGYTF. V is TRBV19 and J is TRBJ1-2, with TRBD1 matching 9 bases. The CDR3 sequence is 16 residues long. Germline V lookup: CDR1 LNHDA, CDR2 SQIVND (reference sequence). J lost 4 bases, V lost 5 bases, and 11 bases had no gene match.